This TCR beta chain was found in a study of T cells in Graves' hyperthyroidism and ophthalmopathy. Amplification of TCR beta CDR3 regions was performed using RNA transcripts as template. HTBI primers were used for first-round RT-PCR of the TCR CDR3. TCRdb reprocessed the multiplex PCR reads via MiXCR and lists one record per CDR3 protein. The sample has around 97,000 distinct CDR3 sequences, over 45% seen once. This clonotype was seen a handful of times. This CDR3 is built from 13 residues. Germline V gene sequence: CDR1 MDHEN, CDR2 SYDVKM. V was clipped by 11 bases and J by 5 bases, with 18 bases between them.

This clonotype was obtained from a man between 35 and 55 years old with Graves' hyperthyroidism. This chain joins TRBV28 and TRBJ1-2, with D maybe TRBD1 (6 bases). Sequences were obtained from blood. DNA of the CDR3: TGTGCCGGGACTAACAGGGACTCGTATGGCTACACCTTC. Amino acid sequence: CAGTNRDSYGYTF.